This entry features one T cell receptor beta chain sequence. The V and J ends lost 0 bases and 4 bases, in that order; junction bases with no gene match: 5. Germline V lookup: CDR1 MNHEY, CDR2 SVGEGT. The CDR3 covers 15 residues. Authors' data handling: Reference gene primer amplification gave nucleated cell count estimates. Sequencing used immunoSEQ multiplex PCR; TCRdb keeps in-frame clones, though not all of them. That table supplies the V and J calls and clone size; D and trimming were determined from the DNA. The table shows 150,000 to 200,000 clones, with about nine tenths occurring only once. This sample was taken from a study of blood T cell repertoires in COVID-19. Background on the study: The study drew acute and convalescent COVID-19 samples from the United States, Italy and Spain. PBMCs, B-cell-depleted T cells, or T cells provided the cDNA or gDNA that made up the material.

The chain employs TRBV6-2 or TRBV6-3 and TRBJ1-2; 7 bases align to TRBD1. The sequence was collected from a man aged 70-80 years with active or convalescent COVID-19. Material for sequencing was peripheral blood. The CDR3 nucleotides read TGTGCCAGCAGTTACTCGAAAGGGACAGCCTATGGCTACACCTTC. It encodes CASSYSKGTAYGYTF.